The rows below give T cell receptor beta chains drawn from one sample of a study of T cell changes during pregnancy in multiple sclerosis. The protocol was immunoSEQ multiplex PCR, while the TCRdb copy is restricted to in-frame clones and leaves out a portion. The data hold about 79,000 clones, with 90% to 95% observed a single time. Sequencing was performed on peripheral blood, taken in the second trimester of pregnancy. These receptor sequences come from a female donor in good health, enrolled as a control in a pregnancy study. Each CDR3 is given with its conserved first and last residue. Clone sizes are given selectively: once, few, many, or a class where the clone is expanded.

12,TRBJ1-1,NA,TRBV14,CASSQAYTEAFF
16,TRBJ1-5,NA,TRBV16,CASSQSLGGRGQPQHF
14,TRBJ1-1,few,TRBV2,CASSEGQGYTEAFF
14,TRBJ2-7,once,TRBV25-1,CASSESWTSYEQYF
13,TRBJ1-1,NA,TRBV6-5,CASSYRGGHEAFF
16,TRBJ2-3,NA,TRBV7-9,CASSLPGRERTDTQYF
13,TRBJ2-7,NA,TRBV5-6,CASRLDRGYEQYF
16,TRBJ2-5,NA,TRBV5-1,CASSLAPAGGRETQYF
16,TRBJ2-2,NA,TRBV9,CASRKLLAGDPGELFF
15,TRBJ2-2,NA,TRBV19,CASTPGQGGTGELFF
15,TRBJ2-3,NA,TRBV5-4,CASSYWDRNTDTQYF
14,TRBJ1-2,NA,TRBV7-9,CASSPSGRFHGYTF
16,TRBJ1-1,NA,TRBV7-9,CASSRGDRQLGTEAFF
19,TRBJ2-2,NA,TRBV30,CAWSGERGGFSAAWGELFF
12,TRBJ1-2,NA,TRBV6-5,CASSYSGQAEKF
13,TRBJ1-2,few,TRBV30,CGMTGGANYGYTF
14,TRBJ2-7,NA,TRBV7-8,CASSARRVVYEQYF
11,TRBJ2-7,NA,TRBV5-4,CASSSHYEQYF
13,TRBJ2-7,few,TRBV5-5,CASSFGSSYEQYF
14,TRBJ2-1,NA,TRBV6-6,CASILAGGYNEQFF
16,TRBJ1-1,NA,TRBV6-5,CASSYSMGLSNTEAFF
14,TRBJ1-2,NA,TRBV7-2,CASSPRSWGDGYTF
14,TRBJ2-7,NA,TRBV29-1,CSVEGHRGAYEQYF
14,TRBJ1-3,NA,TRBV6-6,CASSSPGQGNTIYF
15,TRBJ1-5,NA,TRBV7-2,CASSPTATSNQPQHF
15,TRBJ1-1,once,TRBV5-4,CASSLDRVSGTEAFF
15,TRBJ1-5,NA,TRBV6-5,CASSQQGASNQPQHF
13,TRBJ1-5,NA,TRBV30,CAWSVLGNQPQHF